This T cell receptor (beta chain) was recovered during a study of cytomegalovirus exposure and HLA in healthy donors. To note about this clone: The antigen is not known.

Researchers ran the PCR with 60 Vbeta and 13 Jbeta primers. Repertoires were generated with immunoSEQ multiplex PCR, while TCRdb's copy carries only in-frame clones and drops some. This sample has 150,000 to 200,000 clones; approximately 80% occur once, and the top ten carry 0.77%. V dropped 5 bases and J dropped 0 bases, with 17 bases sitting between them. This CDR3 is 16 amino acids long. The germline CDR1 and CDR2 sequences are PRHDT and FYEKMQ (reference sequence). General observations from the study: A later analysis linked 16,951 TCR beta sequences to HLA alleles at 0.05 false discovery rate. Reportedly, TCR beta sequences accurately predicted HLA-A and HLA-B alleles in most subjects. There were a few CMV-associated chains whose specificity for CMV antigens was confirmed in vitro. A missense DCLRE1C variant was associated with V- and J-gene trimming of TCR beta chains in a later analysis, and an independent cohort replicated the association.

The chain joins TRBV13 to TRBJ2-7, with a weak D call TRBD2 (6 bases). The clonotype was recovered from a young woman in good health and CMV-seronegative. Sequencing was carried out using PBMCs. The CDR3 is CASSPMNGGISYEQYF. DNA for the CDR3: TGTGCCAGCAGCCCGATGAACGGGGGTATCTCCTACGAGCAGTACTTC.